This TCR beta chain was sequenced during a study of blood T cell repertoires in COVID-19. Germline V gene data show CDR1 as SEHNR and CDR2 as FQNEAQ (reference sequence). J gave up 5 bases and V 9 bases, and 5 bases lay outside the gene matches. There are 13 residues in the CDR3. TCRdb's copy holds only in-frame clones and misses some; the assay was immunoSEQ multiplex PCR. The sample comprises roughly 63,000 clones, 75% to 90% of which are singletons, and around 2.5% rests with the top ten. The sequence was obtained from a man aged 50 to 60 with acute or convalescent COVID-19. Sequencing used peripheral blood. The rearrangement joins TRBV7-9 to TRBJ2-1; 9 nucleotides line up with TRBD2. The CDR3 nucleotides are TGTGCCAGTAGACTAGCGGATAACAATGAGCAGTTCTTC. Protein sequence: CASRLADNNEQFF.